This note documents a single T cell receptor (beta chain) sequence. The CDR3 is 11 residues long. Looked up from germline, CDR1 is LGHNA and CDR2 is YNFKEQ. Between the trimmed V and J ends, which lost 5 bases and 8 bases, there was a span of 7 bases. Sequenced by immunoSEQ multiplex PCR; TCRdb stores in-frame clones only, minus some. The sample shows over 90,000 clones, roughly four fifths of them seen only once. The data belong to a study of T cell clones after liver transplantation. The overall study: Standard immunosuppression, with no induction, continued until 12-24 months after transplant. Timepoints were pre-transplant, pre-withdrawal, and after withdrawal was completed or failed.

The chain carries TRBV4-2 and TRBJ2-1, with no clear D. The material sequenced was CD4+ T cells from blood, taken 47 months after liver transplant. The clonotype originates from a human patient who received a liver transplant. The graft donor may be the source of some T cells. The CDR3 region is CASSYVDEQFF. CDR3 coding DNA: TGTGCCAGCAGCTACGTCGATGAGCAGTTCTTC.